These T cell receptor beta chains were read from a single sample in a study of neurological immune-mediated disorders. MiXCR was run by TCRdb on the 5' RACE reads, yielding one entry per CDR3 protein. The sample gives about 59,000 distinct CDR3 sequences, 24% of which show up once; around 4.5% is in the top ten. Sequenced: PBMCs. All receptors come from a man aged 55-75 years with HTLV-1-associated myelopathy (HAM/TSP). Each CDR3 is given with its conserved first and last residue. A D gene is named only where the DNA matches it firmly. Clone size is shown for a subset of rows, as once, few, many or a class of expanded clone.

V	D	J	size	DNA	CDR3
TRBV29-1	-	TRBJ2-1	few	TGCAGCGTTGAGGATGTTAGCTTAAGCAATGAGCAGTTCTTC	CSVEDVSLSNEQFF
TRBV7-9	-	TRBJ2-3	-	TGTGCCAGCAGCCCCCAAGATACGCAGTATTTT	CASSPQDTQYF
TRBV5-1	-	TRBJ2-5	many	TGCGCCAGCACCCCAGCAGGGATTGGGGAGACCCAGTACTTC	CASTPAGIGETQYF
TRBV5-1	-	TRBJ2-2	many	TGCGCCAGCAAAAGTGGGGCGCCGCCCGGGGAGCTGTTTTTT	CASKSGAPPGELFF
TRBV5-5	-	TRBJ2-2	-	TGTGCCAGCAGCTACGTCAGCACCGGGGAGCTGTTTTTT	CASSYVSTGELFF
TRBV20-1	TRBD2	TRBJ2-2	many	TGCAGTGCTAGAGATCTCGGGACGGGAGGGCCAAGGACTCTGGTCTCCGGGGAGCTGTTTTTT	CSARDLGTGGPRTLVSGELFF
TRBV5-1	-	TRBJ1-1	many	TGCGCCAGCAGCTTATACTCCTCGAACACTGAAGCTTTCTTT	CASSLYSSNTEAFF
TRBV7-9	-	TRBJ2-1	many	TGTGCCAGCAGCTTATCTAGCGCCCTTGATGAGCAGTTCTTC	CASSLSSALDEQFF
TRBV19	TRBD1	TRBJ1-5	many	TGTGCCAGTAGTTTCCTACCCGGGACAGGGGGCGGGCAGCCCCAGCATTTT	CASSFLPGTGGGQPQHF
TRBV19	-	TRBJ1-1	few	TGTGCCAGTAGTCACCGGGGGGCGGAAACTGAAGCTTTCTTT	CASSHRGAETEAFF
TRBV20-1	TRBD2	TRBJ2-3	many	TGCAGTGCTAGGGCCGGGACTAGCGGTCACACAGATACGCAGTATTTT	CSARAGTSGHTDTQYF
TRBV27	-	TRBJ2-3	many	TGTGCCAGCACCCACGGCGTTTCCACAGATACGCAGTATTTT	CASTHGVSTDTQYF
TRBV5-6	TRBD2	TRBJ2-3	-	TGTGCCAGCGGGACTAGCGGTGATACGCAGTATTTT	CASGTSGDTQYF
TRBV5-8	-	TRBJ2-6	-	TGTGCCAGCAGCACGCTTACTGTGGGGGCCAACGTCCTGACTTTC	CASSTLTVGANVLTF
TRBV5-1	-	TRBJ1-1	many	TGCGCCAGCAGCTTGGGGGGGCGTAGGGTCACTGAAGCTTTCTTT	CASSLGGRRVTEAFF
TRBV2	-	TRBJ1-1	-	TGTGCCAGCAGGGCCATCGGGACACCAAACACTGCAGCTTTCTTT	CASRAIGTPNTAAFF
TRBV6-4	TRBD1	TRBJ2-1	many	TGTGCCAGCAAAGAACAGGGGGCTTCAAATGAGCAGTTCTTC	CASKEQGASNEQFF
TRBV12-3/TRBV12-4	-	TRBJ2-5	many	TGTGCCAGCAGTCCTGAGGGGGTATCCGGGGAGACCCAGTACTTC	CASSPEGVSGETQYF
TRBV12-3/TRBV12-4	-	TRBJ2-1	many	TGTGCCAGCAAGTGGGGATCCTACAATGAGCAGTTCTTC	CASKWGSYNEQFF
TRBV5-1	-	TRBJ2-2	many	TGCGCCAGCAGCTTGTTGGGAGGCTCGAACACCGGGGAGCTGTTTTTT	CASSLLGGSNTGELFF
TRBV20-1	-	TRBJ1-1	many	TGCAGTGCTAGTGTCGGCAACACTGAAGCTTTCTTT	CSASVGNTEAFF
TRBV6-1	-	TRBJ2-6	many	TGTGCCAGCAGTGAAAGGGGGAGCTCTGGGGCCAACGTCCTGACTTTC	CASSERGSSGANVLTF
TRBV10-3	TRBD1	TRBJ1-1	-	TGTGCCATCAGTGGAGGGACAGTCAACACTGAAGCTTTCTTT	CAISGGTVNTEAFF
TRBV12-3/TRBV12-4	-	TRBJ1-1	many	TGTGCCAGCAGTCCGTCGTGGGGAGATGGAGCTTTCTTT	CASSPSWGDGAFF
TRBV5-1	-	TRBJ1-1	-	TGCGCCAGCAGCTTTGCAGGGGTTACTGAAGCTTTCTTT	CASSFAGVTEAFF
TRBV28	-	TRBJ1-5	medium-sized	TGTGCCAGCAGCCCTCCGGGGGCAGAATTTTTTGATAGCAATCAGCCCCAGCATTTT	CASSPPGAEFFDSNQPQHF
TRBV5-1	-	TRBJ2-5	-	TGCGCCAGCAGCTCTGGGGTGTACCAAGAGACCCAGTACTTC	CASSSGVYQETQYF
TRBV19	TRBD2	TRBJ2-1	many	TGTGCCAGTAGTACACGGGGGAGCGGGGGGCACAATGAGCAGTTCTTC	CASSTRGSGGHNEQFF
TRBV29-1	TRBD2	TRBJ2-7	many	TGCAGCGTTGGGTTAGCGGGAGGAATGGACGAGCAGTACTTC	CSVGLAGGMDEQYF
TRBV7-2	TRBD1	TRBJ2-5	many	TGTGCCAGCAGCTCTCAGGGGGCAGGAGAGACCCAGTACTTC	CASSSQGAGETQYF
TRBV5-1	TRBD1	TRBJ1-1	many	TGCGCCAGCAGCTTGGTACCAGGGGGAAATGAAGCTTTCTTT	CASSLVPGGNEAFF
TRBV29-1	TRBD2	TRBJ2-1	many	TGCAGCGTGGGGGTAGCGGGAACCTACAATGAGCAGTTCTTC	CSVGVAGTYNEQFF
TRBV5-1	TRBD2	TRBJ2-3	many	TGCGCCAGCAGCTTGACGGGGGGACTAGCGGGAGCGCGGGCAGATACGCAGTATTTT	CASSLTGGLAGARADTQYF
TRBV6-5	TRBD1	TRBJ1-1	many	TGTGCCAGCAGCCCATCGACAGGGGGAGCTGAAGCTTTCTTT	CASSPSTGGAEAFF
TRBV12-3/TRBV12-4	TRBD1	TRBJ1-4	many	TGTGCCAGCAGTGACAGGGGAATAACTAATGAAAAACTGTTTTTT	CASSDRGITNEKLFF